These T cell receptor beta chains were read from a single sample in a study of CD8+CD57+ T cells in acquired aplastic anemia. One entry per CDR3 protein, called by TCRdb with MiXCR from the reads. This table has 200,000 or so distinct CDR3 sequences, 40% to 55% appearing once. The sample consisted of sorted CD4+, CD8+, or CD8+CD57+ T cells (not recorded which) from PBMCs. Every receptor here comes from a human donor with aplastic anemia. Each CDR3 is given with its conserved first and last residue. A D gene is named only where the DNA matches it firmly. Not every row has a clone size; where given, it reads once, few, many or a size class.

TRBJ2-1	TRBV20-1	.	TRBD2	CSANSGGPQEQFF	TGCAGTGCTAATAGCGGGGGGCCTCAAGAGCAGTTCTTC
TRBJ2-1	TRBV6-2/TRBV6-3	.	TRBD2	CASSYSWEGSYNEQFF	TGTGCCAGCAGTTACTCGTGGGAGGGCTCCTACAATGAGCAGTTCTTC
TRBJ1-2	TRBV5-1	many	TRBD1	CASSLRDRGLIAF	TGCGCCAGCAGCTTAAGGGACAGGGGGTTGATTGCCTTC
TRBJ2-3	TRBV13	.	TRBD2	CASSLRGGADTQYF	TGTGCCAGCAGCCTCCGGGGGGGGGCAGATACGCAGTATTTT
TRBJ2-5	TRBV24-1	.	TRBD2	CATSPIPLERGETQYF	TGTGCCACCAGCCCCATACCCCTCGAGCGGGGAGAGACCCAGTACTTC
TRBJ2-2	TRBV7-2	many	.	CASSLGSGELFF	TGTGCCAGCAGCTTAGGGTCCGGGGAGCTGTTTTTT
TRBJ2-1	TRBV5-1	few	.	CASSRGRGLDNEQFF	TGCGCCAGCAGCCGGGGGAGGGGGCTCGACAATGAGCAGTTCTTC
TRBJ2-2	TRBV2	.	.	CASSLSTGNTGELFF	TGTGCCAGCAGTTTATCAACAGGGAACACCGGGGAGCTGTTTTTT
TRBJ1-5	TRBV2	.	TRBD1	CANSRGGQPQHF	TGTGCCAACAGCAGGGGGGGTCAGCCCCAGCATTTT
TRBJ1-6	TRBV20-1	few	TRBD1	CSARGGGYGSPLHF	TGCAGTGCTAGAGGAGGGGGCTACGGATCACCCCTCCACTTT
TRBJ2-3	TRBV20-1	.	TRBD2	CSAPGTISIGTQYF	TGCAGTGCACCCGGGACTATAAGTATTGGTACGCAGTATTTT
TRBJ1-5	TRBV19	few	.	CASSVRQGPQHF	TGTGCCAGTAGTGTCAGACAAGGGCCCCAGCATTTT
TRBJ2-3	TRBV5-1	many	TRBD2	CASSLALAGYRDTQYF	TGCGCCAGCAGCTTGGCGCTAGCGGGATATAGAGATACGCAGTATTTT
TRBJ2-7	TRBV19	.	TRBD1	CASSMDRARTTYDQYF	TGTGCCAGTAGTATGGACAGGGCCCGAACGACCTACGATCAGTACTTC
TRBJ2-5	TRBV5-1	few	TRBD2	CASSFLAGVGETQYF	TGCGCCAGCAGCTTCCTAGCGGGAGTGGGGGAGACCCAGTACTTC
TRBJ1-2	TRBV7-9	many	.	CASSLEGPVASGSGYTF	TGTGCCAGCAGCTTAGAAGGTCCGGTTGCCTCGGGGAGTGGCTACACCTTC
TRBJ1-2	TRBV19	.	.	CASSPAVSNYGYTF	TGTGCCAGCAGCCCGGCAGTCTCTAACTATGGCTACACCTTC
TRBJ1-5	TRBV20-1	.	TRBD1	CSATDRGFNQPQHF	TGCAGTGCCACGGACAGGGGCTTTAATCAGCCCCAGCATTTT
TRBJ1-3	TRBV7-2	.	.	CASSPWGNTIYF	TGTGCCAGCAGCCCATGGGGAAACACCATATATTTT
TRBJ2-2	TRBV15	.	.	CATSRAETLNTGELFF	TGTGCCACCAGCAGAGCTGAGACCCTCAACACCGGGGAGCTGTTTTTT
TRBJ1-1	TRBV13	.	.	CASSLGLASEAFF	TGTGCCAGCAGCTTAGGCCTTGCCAGTGAAGCTTTCTTT
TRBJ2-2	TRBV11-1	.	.	CASSLSPGLGSPGELFF	TGTGCCAGCAGCTTGAGTCCTGGTCTGGGCAGCCCCGGGGAGCTGTTTTTT
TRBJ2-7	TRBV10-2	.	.	CASRGLGRWEQYF	TGCGCCAGCAGGGGCTTAGGCCGGTGGGAGCAGTACTTC
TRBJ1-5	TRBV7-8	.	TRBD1	CASSQRQGSYQPQHF	TGTGCCAGCAGCCAAAGACAGGGGTCATATCAGCCCCAGCATTTT
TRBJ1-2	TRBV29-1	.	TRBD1	CSVGDRGRIANYGYTF	TGCAGCGTTGGGGACAGGGGGAGGATAGCTAACTATGGCTACACCTTC
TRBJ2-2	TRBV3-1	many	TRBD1	CASSPPPGQGRRTGELFF	TGTGCCAGCAGCCCTCCTCCGGGACAGGGCCGAAGGACCGGGGAGCTGTTTTTT
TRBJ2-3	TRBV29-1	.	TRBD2	CSVVRAGGPDTQYF	TGCAGCGTTGTACGAGCGGGAGGTCCAGATACGCAGTATTTT
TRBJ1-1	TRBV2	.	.	CASCRRENTEAFF	TGTGCCAGCTGTCGACGGGAGAACACTGAAGCTTTCTTT
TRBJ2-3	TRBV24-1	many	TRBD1	CATSDVTGGATDTQYF	TGTGCCACCAGTGATGTGACAGGGGGCGCGACAGATACGCAGTATTTT
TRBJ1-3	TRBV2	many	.	CASSGQLSGNTIYF	TGTGCCAGCAGTGGACAGCTATCTGGAAACACCATATATTTT